The sample holds many counts of the clone carrying this T cell receptor (beta chain). Its antigen remains unknown. This specimen comes from a study of T-cell memory formation after mild COVID-19. As for the study in general: Largely, the TCR clusters proved donor specific.

5'RACE, which relied on constant-segment primers, yielded TCR alpha and TCR beta cDNA libraries carrying sample barcodes and UMIs. One entry per CDR3 protein, called by TCRdb with MiXCR from the 5' RACE reads. This table holds about 620,000 distinct CDR3 sequences, 15% to 20% found once. Whole-study findings and limits: The finding that pre-infection memory included some responding clones suggested that cross-reactive memory joined.

Trimming removed 3 bases from V and 6 bases from J, with 6 bases in between. The CDR3 is made up of 11 amino acids. Sequencing was carried out using PBMCs or a T cell subset sorted from them (not recorded which). The TCR comes from an adult woman who had mild COVID-19 (a few samples of this study predate the infection). Cell type and time point are not known. The chain joins TRBV12-3 or TRBV12-4 to TRBJ2-7, with D unclear. CDR3 protein: CASSFAGEQYF. The CDR3 DNA is TGTGCCAGCAGTTTTGCAGGCGAGCAGTACTTC.